This T cell receptor beta chain was found in a study of T cell changes during pregnancy in multiple sclerosis. Clones were sequenced by immunoSEQ multiplex PCR, and TCRdb holds only the in-frame ones, with some missing. The data hold about 47,000 clones, with 70% to 90% observed a single time. Trimming stripped 7 bases from V and 8 bases from J, with 20 bases between. Germline V gene lookup returns CDR1 MNHEY and CDR2 SVGAGI. This CDR3 is built from 15 residues. V gene TRBV6-5 combines with J gene TRBJ1-4, with a possible D match to TRBD1 (5 bases). The material sequenced was peripheral blood, taken in the first trimester of pregnancy. The receptor was derived from a female donor with multiple sclerosis, enrolled in a pregnancy study. Here the CDR3 reads CASIGGGGVREKLFF. The CDR3 DNA follows: TGTGCCAGCATCGGTGGGGGAGGGGTACGGGAAAAACTGTTTTTT.